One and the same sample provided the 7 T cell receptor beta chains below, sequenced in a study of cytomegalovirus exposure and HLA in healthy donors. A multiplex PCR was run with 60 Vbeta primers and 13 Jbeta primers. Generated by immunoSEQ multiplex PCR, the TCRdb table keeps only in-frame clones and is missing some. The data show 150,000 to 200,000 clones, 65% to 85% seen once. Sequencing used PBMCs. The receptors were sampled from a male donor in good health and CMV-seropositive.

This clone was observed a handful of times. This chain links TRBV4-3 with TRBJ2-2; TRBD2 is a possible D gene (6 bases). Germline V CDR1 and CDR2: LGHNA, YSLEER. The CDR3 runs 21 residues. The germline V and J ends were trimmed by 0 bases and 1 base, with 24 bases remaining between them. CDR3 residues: CASSQEPHVMGLGLNTGELFF. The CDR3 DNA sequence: TGCGCCAGCAGCCAAGAGCCTCACGTTATGGGACTTGGTCTGAACACCGGGGAGCTGTTTTTT.

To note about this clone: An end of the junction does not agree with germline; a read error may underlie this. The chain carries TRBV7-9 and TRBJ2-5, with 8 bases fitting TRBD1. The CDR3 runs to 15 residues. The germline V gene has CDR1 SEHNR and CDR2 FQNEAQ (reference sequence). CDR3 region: CSSSLALTGEKTQYF. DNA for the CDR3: TGTTCCAGCAGCTTAGCGTTGACAGGGGAAAAGACCCAGTACTTC. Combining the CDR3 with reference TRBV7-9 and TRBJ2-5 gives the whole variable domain DTGVSQNPRHKITKRGQNVTFRCDPISEHNRLYWYRQTLGQGPEFLTYFQNEAQLEKSRLLSDRFSAERPKGSFSTLEIQRTEQGDSAMYLCSSSLALTGEKTQYFGPGTRLLVL.

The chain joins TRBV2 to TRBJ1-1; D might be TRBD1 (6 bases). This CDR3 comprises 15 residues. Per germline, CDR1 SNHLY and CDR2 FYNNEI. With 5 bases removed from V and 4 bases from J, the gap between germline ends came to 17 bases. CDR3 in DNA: TGTGCCAGCAGTACGGACAGCCCCGGAGGCACTGAAGCTTTCTTT. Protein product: CASSTDSPGGTEAFF.

The CDR3 DNA follows: TGTGCCAGCAGACGGAACACAGGGGGCGTGACTGAAGCTTTCTTT. Its protein product is CASRRNTGGVTEAFF. This sequence joins TRBV5-8 and TRBJ1-1; TRBD1 aligns across 9 bases. The CDR3 consists of 15 residues. Germline lookup yields CDR1 SGHTS and CDR2 YDEGEE. V dropped 5 bases and J dropped 5; count of bases not matched to a gene: 10.

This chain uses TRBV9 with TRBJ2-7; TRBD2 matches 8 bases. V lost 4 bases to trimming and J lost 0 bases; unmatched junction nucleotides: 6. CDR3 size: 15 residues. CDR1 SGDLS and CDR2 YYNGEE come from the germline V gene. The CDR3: CASSTHSGASYEQYF. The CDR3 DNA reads TGTGCCAGCAGCACCCATAGCGGGGCCTCCTACGAGCAGTACTTC.

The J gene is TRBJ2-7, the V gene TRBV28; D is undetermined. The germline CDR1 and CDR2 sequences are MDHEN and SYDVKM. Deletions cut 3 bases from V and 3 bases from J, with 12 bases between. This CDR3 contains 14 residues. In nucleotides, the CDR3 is TGTGCCAGCAGTTTTTCAAGGTCGGGCTACGAGCAGTACTTC. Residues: CASSFSRSGYEQYF.

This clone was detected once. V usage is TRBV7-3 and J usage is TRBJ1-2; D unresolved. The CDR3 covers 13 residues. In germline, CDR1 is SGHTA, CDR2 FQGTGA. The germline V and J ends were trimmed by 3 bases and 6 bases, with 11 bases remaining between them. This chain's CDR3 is CASSFDTSHGYTF. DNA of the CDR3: TGTGCCAGCAGCTTTGACACATCCCATGGCTACACCTTC.